This TCR beta chain was found in a study of T-cell memory formation after mild COVID-19. This clonotype was counted many times. The antigen is not known. MiXCR, applied by TCRdb to the 5' RACE reads, yields one record per CDR3 protein. The sample lists around 13,000 distinct CDR3 sequences; about 12% were seen once. Whole-study results and caveats: CD8+ contracting clones occupied EMRA, while CD4+ ones occupied mainly CM and EM.

Specimen: PBMCs or a T cell subset sorted from them (not recorded which). The receptor was derived from an adult woman who had mild COVID-19 (a few samples of this study predate the infection). Cell type and time point are not known.

CDR3 sequence reads: CASSQDIGTSGSGEQFF. The CDR3 nucleotides read TGTGCCAGCAGCCAAGATATAGGGACTAGCGGGAGCGGTGAGCAGTTCTTC. The chain has TRBV4-2 and TRBJ2-1, with 14 bases lining up with TRBD2. CDR1 is LGHNA, CDR2 YNFKEQ, per germline. V lost 0 bases and J lost 9; bases outside the gene matches: 7. CDR3 length: 17 amino acids.